The source of this T cell receptor beta chain is a study of T cells in women clearing cervical HPV infection. In regard to this clone: The read halts 3 residues ahead of the CDR3 end, with the missing end drawn from the germline J gene.

The protocol was immunoSEQ multiplex PCR, while the TCRdb copy is restricted to in-frame clones and leaves out a portion. The sample is made up of about 36,000 clones, and the top ten hold roughly 4% of it. The germline CDR1 and CDR2 sequences are LGHNA and YNFKEQ. With V trimmed by 3 bases and J by 6 bases, 9 bases remained unmatched. The CDR3 is 16 amino acids. The clonotype originates from a woman aged 18 to 75 with a cervical HPV16 infection that either progressed to CIN3+ or cleared (not recorded which). The sequencing input was blood buffy coat. The rearrangement uses TRBV4-2 and TRBJ1-5; 9 bases match TRBD1. CDR3: CASSHPLGQGSQPQHF. Partial CDR3 DNA: TGTGCCAGCAGCCATCCGCTGGGACAGGGTAGTCAGCCC.